This TCR beta chain was captured in a study of T cell repertoires in cytomegalovirus infection. Overall study context: Matching HLA type, along with CMV infection, was indicated by public TCR beta signatures. The study, taken as a whole, reports: Based on cumulative public TCR beta family frequency, carriers of CMV plus the relevant HLA were identified. HLA-C-restricted CMV clonotypes gave the most frequent clonotype in two of eight donors.

TCRdb recomputed calls from the reads with MiXCR, one row per CDR3 protein. The table has fewer than 200,000 distinct CDR3 sequences, 15% to 20% seen once; the top ten hold 2.9%. This clonotype was detected many times. Its antigen remains unknown. Germline V gives CDR1 SGHVS, CDR2 FQNEAQ. Between the trimmed V and J ends, which lost 1 base and 4 bases, there was a span of 21 bases. The length of the CDR3 is 18 residues. Sample: PBMCs. The source is a human donor in good health (CMV status not recorded). Some clones in this sample may be carry-over from other donors' samples. The V and J genes are TRBV7-8 and TRBJ2-3, with a tentative D call TRBD1 (5 bases). The CDR3 nucleotides are TGTGCCAGCAGCTTAGGAAGTAAGGGGTCGAGTGGGGCAGATACGCAGTATTTT. The encoded protein is CASSLGSKGSSGADTQYF.